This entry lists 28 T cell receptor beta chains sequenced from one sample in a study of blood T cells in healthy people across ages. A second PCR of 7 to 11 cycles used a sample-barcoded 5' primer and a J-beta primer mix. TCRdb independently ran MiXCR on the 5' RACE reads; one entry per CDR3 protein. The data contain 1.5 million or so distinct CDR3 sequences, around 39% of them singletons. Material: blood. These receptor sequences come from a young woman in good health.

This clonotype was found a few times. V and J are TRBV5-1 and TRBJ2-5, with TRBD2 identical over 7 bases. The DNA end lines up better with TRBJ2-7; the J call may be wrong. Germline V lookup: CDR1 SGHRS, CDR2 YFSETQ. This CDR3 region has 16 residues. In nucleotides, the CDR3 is TGCGCCAGCAGCTTGGGGGCTAGCGGAGTTCCGTACGAGCAGTACTTC. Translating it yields CASSLGASGVPYEQYF.

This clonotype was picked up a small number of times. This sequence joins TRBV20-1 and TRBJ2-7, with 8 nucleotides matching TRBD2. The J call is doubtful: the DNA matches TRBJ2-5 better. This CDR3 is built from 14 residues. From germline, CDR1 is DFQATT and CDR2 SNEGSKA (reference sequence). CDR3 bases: TGCAGTGCTAGACGGACCTCGGGGGGGGAGACCCAGTACTTC. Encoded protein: CSARRTSGGETQYF.

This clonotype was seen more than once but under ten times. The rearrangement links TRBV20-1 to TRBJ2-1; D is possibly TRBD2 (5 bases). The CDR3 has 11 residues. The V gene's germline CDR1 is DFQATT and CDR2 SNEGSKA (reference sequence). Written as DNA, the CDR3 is TGCACCCCCGGGATTCTTAATGAGCAGTTCTTC. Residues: CTPGILNEQFF.

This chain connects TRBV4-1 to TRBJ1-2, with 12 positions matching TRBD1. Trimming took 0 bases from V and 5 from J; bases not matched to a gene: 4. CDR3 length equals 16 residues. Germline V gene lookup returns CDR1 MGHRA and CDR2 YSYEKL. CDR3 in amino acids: CASSQDGTGGAYGYTF. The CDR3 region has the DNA TGCGCCAGCAGCCAAGATGGGACAGGGGGCGCGTATGGCTACACCTTC.

This chain's CDR3 is CASPELAGGDYYTDTQYF. The CDR3 bases are TGTGCCAGCCCCGAACTAGCGGGAGGGGACTACTACACAGATACGCAGTATTTT. This sequence joins TRBV4-2 and TRBJ2-3; 13 positions agree with TRBD2. This CDR3 has 18 residues. V gave up 8 bases and J gave up 2 bases; unmatched junction bases: 13. Per germline, CDR1 LGHNA and CDR2 YNFKEQ.

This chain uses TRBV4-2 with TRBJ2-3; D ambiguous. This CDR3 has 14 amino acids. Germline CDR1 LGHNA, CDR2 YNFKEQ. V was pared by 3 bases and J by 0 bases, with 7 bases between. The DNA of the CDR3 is TGTGCCAGCAGCCAGATGGGCAGCACAGATACGCAGTATTTT. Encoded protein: CASSQMGSTDTQYF.

The CDR3 sequence is CATLKPAGNYEQYF. The CDR3 DNA reads TGTGCCACCCTCAAACCCGCGGGAAATTACGAGCAGTACTTC. The rearrangement links TRBV28 to TRBJ2-5; weak D call: TRBD2 (6 bases). The closer fit of TRBJ2-7 to the DNA end suggests the J call may be wrong. CDR1 is MDHEN and CDR2 is SYDVKM in the germline V gene. This CDR3 has 14 residues.

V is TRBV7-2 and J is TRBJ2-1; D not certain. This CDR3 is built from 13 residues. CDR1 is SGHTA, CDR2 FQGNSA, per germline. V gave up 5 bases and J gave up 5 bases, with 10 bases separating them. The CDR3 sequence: CASSPNVNNEQFF. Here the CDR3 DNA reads TGTGCCAGCAGCCCAAACGTGAACAATGAGCAGTTCTTC.

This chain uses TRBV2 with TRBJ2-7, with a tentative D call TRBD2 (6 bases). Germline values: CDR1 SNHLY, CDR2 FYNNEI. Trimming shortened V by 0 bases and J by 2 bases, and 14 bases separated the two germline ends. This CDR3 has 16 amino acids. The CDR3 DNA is TGTGCCAGCAGTGAAGCGCTTCCGGGAGCCCCCTACGAGCAGTACTTC. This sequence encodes CASSEALPGAPYEQYF.

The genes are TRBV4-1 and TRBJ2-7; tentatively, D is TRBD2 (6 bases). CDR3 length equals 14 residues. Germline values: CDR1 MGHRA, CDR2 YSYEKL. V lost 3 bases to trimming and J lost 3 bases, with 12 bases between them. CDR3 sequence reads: CASSQRDGHYEQYF. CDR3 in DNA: TGCGCCAGCAGCCAGCGGGACGGACACTACGAGCAGTACTTC.

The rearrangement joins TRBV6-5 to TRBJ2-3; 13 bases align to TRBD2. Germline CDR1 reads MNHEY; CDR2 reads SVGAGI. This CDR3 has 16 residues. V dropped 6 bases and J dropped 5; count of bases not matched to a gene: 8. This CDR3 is CASSPGLAGDQDTQYF. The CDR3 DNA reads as TGTGCCAGCAGCCCAGGACTAGCGGGAGACCAAGATACGCAGTATTTT.

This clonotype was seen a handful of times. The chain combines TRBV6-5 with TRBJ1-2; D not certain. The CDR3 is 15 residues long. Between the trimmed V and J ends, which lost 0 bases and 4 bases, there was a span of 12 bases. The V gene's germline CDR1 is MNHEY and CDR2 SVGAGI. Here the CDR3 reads CASSYSRGSPYGYTF. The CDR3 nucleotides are TGTGCCAGCAGTTACTCCCGGGGTAGCCCCTATGGCTACACCTTC.

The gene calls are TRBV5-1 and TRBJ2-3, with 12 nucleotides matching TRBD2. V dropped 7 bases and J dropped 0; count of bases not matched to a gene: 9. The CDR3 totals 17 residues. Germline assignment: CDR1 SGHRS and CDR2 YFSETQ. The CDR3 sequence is CASCGLAGNPSTDTQYF. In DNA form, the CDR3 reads TGCGCCAGCTGCGGACTAGCGGGGAATCCTAGCACAGATACGCAGTATTTT.

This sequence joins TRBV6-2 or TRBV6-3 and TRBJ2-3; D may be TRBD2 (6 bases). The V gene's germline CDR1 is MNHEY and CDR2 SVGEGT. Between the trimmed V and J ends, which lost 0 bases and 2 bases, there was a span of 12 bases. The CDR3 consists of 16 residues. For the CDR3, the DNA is TGTGCCAGCAGTTACTCGGTGGCGGGGCACACAGATACGCAGTATTTT. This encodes CASSYSVAGHTDTQYF.

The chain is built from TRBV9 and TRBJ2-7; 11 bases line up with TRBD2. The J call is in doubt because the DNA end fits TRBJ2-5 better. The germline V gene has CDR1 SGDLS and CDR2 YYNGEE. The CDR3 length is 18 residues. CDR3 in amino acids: CASSVSAALAGVWETQYF. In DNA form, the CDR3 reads TGTGCCAGCAGCGTATCCGCAGCACTAGCGGGAGTCTGGGAGACCCAGTACTTC.

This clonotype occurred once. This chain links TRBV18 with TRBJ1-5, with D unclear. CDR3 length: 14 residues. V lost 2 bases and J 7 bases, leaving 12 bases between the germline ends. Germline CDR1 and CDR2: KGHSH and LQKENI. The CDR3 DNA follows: TGTGCCAGCTCACCATGGGAATCTGGGCAGCCCCAGCATTTT. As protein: CASSPWESGQPQHF.

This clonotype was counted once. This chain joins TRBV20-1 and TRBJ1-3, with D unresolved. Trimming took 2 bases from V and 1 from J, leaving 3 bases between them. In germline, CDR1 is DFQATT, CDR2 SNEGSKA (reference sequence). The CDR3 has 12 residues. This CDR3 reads CSARRSGNTIYF. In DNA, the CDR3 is TGCAGTGCTAGACGGTCTGGAAACACCATATATTTT.

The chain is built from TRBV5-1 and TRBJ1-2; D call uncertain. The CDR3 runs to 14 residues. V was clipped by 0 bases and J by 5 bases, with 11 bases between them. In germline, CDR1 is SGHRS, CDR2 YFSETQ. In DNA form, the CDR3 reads TGCGCCAGCAGCTTGGTAGAGGGCGTATATGGCTACACCTTC. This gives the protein CASSLVEGVYGYTF.

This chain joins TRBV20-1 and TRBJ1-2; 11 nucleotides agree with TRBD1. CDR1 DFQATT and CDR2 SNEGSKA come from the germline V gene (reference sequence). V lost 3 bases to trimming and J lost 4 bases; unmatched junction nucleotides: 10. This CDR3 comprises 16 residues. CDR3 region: CSASPSTGTGGYGYTF. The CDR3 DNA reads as TGCAGTGCTAGTCCGAGTACCGGGACAGGGGGCTATGGCTACACCTTC.

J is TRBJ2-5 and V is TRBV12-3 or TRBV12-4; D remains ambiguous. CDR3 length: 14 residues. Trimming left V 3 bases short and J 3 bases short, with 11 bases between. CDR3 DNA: TGTGCCAGCAGTTTCAGGCCGCCCAAAGAGACCCAGTACTTC. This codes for CASSFRPPKETQYF.

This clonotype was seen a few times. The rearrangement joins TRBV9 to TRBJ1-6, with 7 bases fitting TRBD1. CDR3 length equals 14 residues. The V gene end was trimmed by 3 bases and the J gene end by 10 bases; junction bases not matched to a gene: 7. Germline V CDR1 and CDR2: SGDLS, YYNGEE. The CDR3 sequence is CASSAQGPNSPLHF. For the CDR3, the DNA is TGTGCCAGCAGCGCACAGGGGCCGAACTCACCCCTCCACTTT.

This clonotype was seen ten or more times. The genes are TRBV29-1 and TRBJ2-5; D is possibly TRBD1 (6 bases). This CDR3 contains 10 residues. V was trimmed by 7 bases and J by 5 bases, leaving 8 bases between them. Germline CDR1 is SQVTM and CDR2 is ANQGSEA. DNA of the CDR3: TGCAGCGACGGACAGGAGACCCAGTACTTC. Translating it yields CSDGQETQYF. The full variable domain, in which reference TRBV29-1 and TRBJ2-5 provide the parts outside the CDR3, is SAVISQKPSRDICQRGTSLTIQCQVDSQVTMMFWYRQQPGQSLTLIATANQGSEATYESGFVIDKFPISRPNLTFSTLTVSNMSPEDSSIYLCSDGQETQYFGPGTRLLVL.

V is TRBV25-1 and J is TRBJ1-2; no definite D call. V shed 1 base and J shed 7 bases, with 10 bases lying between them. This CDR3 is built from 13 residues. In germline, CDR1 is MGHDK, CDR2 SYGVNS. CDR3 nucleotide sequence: TGTGCCAGCAGTGAATCCGAATATGGTGGCTACACCTTC. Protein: CASSESEYGGYTF.

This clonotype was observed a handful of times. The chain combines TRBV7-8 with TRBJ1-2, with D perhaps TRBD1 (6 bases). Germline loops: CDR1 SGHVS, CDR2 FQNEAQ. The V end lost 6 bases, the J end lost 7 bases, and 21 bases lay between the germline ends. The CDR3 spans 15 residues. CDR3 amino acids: CASSVRAGGLGGYTF. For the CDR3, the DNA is TGTGCCAGCAGTGTTAGGGCCGGGGGCCTGGGTGGCTACACCTTC.

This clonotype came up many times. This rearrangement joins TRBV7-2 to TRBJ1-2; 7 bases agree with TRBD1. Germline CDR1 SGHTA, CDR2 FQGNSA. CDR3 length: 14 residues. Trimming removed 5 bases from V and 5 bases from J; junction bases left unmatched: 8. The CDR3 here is CASSPLGQTYGYTF. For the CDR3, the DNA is TGTGCCAGCAGCCCACTGGGACAGACTTATGGCTACACCTTC.

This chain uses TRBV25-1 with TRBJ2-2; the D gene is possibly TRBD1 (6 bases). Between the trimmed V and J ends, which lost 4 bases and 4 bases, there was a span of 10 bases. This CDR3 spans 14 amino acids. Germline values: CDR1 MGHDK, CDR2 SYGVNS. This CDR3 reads CASSGTAITGELFF. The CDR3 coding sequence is TGTGCCAGCAGTGGGACAGCTATCACCGGGGAGCTGTTTTTT.

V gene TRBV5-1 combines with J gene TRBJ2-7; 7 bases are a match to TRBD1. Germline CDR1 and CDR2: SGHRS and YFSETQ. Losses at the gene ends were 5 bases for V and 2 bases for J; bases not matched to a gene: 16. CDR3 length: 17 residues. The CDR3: CASRAGTVSFSAYEQYF. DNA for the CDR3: TGCGCCAGCAGGGCCGGGACAGTGTCGTTTTCTGCCTACGAGCAGTACTTC.

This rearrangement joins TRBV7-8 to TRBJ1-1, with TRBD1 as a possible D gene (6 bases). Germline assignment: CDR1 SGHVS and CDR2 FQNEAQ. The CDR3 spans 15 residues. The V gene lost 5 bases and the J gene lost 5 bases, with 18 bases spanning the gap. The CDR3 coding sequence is TGTGCCAGCAGCCCACCCAAGGGGGAGGGGACTGAAGCTTTCTTT. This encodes CASSPPKGEGTEAFF. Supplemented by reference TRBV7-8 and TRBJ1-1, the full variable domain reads GAGVSQSPRYKVAKRGQDVALRCDPISGHVSLFWYQQALGQGPEFLTYFQNEAQLDKSGLPSDRFFAERPEGSVSTLKIQRTQQEDSAVYLCASSPPKGEGTEAFFGQGTRLTVV.